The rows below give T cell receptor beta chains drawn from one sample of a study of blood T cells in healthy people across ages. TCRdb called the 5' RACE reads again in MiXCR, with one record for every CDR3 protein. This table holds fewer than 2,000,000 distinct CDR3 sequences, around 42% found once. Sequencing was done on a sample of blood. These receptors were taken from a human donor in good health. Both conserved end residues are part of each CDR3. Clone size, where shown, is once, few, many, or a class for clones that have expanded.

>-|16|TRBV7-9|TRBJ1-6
CASRGGDSSYNSPLHF
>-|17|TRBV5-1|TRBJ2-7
CASITAERGAPTYEQYF
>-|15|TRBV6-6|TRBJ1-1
CASSYSIRQDTEAFF
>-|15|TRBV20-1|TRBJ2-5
CSARDPAGGGETQYF
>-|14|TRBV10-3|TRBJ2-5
CAISRDPRQETQYF
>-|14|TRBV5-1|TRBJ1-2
CASSLGLGGRGYTF
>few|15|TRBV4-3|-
CASSHGPGQGNEQYF
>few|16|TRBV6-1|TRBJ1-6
CASSDPPGQLNSPLHF
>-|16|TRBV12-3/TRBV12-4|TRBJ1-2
CASSWGQGELNYGYTF
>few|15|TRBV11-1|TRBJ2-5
CASSFLGPSQETQYF
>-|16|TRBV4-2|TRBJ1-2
CASSPYLSGTAYGYTF
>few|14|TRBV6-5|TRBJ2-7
CASSSSLASYEQYF
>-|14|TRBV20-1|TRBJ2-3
CSARGTGHTGTQYF
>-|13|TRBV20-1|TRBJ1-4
CSALTATNEKLFF
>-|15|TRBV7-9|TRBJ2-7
CASSPWTGNRNEQYF
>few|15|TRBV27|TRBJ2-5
CASSLSRSPGRTQYF
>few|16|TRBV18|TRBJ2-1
CASSPRDGTGGNEQFF
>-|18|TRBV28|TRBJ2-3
CASSFVTFPGQGTDTQYF
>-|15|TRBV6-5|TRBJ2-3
CACSPLTGVVDTQYF
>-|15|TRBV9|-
CASSVGGSIHYEQYF
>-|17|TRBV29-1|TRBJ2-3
CSTGPGASGGSTDTQYF
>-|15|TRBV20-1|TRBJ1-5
CSARDGGNSNQPQHF
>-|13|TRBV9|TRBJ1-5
CASSVEFSQPQHF
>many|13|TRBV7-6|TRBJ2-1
CASSIDQIHEQFF
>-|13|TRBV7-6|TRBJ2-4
CASSLGAEFEQYF
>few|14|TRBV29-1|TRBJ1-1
CSVDGTRRGTEAFF
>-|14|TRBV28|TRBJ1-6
CASLGSLGDSPLHF
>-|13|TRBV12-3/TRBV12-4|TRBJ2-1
CASSWTTEETQFF
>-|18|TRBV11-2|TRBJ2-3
CASSLRQAARGHTDTQYF
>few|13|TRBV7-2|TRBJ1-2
CASSLGRIDGYTF
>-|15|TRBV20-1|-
CSARDRGGAPDEQYF
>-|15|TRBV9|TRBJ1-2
CASRKTGTGGFGYTF
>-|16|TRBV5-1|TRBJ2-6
CASSPTGTSGANVLTF
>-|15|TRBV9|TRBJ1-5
CASSVEGTGFRPQHF
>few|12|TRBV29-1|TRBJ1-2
CSVGSGNYGYTF
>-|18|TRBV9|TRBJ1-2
CASSAQQGLGGAFFGYTF
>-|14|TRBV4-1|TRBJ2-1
CASSLSGPHNEQFF
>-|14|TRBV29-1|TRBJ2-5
CSAFGLAGKETQYF
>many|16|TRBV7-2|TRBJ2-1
CASSLLGGGGYNEQFF
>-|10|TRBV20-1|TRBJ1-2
CSAIGDGYTF
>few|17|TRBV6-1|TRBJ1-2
CASSRELKGIANYGYTF
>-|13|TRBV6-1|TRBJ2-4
CASSEGLRNIQYF
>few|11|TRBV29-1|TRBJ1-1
CSVSDNTEAFF
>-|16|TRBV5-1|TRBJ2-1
CASSLSPGTDYNEQFF
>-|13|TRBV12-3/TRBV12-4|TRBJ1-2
CASSSEWGNGYTF
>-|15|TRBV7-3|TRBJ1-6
CASSLGVAANPPLHF
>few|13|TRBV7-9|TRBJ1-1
CASIEGLNTEAFF
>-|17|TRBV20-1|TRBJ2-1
CSARDQGRGGTYNEQFF
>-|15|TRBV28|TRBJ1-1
CASSLSPPPEVEAFF
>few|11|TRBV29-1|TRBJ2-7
CSVTSSYEQYF
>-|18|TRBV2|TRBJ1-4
CASRSTRQGNPTNEKLFF
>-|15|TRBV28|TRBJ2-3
CASSRWALEGDTQYF
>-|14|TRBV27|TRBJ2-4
CASSLMGGKNIQYF